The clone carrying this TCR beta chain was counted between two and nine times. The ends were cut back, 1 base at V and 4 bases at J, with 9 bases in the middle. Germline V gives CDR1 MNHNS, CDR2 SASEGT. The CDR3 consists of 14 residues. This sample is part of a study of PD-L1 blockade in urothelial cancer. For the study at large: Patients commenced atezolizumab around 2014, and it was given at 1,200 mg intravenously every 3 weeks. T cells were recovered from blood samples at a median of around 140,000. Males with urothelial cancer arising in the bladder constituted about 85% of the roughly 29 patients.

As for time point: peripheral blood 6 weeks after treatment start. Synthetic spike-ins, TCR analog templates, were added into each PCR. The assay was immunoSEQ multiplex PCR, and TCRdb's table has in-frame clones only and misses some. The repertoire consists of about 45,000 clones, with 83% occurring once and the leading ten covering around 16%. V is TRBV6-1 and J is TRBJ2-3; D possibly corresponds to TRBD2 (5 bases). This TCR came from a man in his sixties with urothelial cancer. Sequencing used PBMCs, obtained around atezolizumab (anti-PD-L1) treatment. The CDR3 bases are TGTGCCAGCAGTGAAGGATGGGGAGCAGATACGCAGTATTTT. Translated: CASSEGWGADTQYF.